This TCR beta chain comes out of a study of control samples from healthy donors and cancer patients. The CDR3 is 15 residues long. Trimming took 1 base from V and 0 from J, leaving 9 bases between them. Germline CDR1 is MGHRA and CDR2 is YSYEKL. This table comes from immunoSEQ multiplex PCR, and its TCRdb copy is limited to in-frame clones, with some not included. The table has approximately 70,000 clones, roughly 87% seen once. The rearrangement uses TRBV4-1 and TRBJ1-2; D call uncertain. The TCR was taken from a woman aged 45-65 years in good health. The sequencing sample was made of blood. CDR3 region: CASSQGVQSNYGYTF. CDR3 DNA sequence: TGCGCCAGCAGCCAAGGTGTCCAATCTAACTATGGCTACACCTTC.